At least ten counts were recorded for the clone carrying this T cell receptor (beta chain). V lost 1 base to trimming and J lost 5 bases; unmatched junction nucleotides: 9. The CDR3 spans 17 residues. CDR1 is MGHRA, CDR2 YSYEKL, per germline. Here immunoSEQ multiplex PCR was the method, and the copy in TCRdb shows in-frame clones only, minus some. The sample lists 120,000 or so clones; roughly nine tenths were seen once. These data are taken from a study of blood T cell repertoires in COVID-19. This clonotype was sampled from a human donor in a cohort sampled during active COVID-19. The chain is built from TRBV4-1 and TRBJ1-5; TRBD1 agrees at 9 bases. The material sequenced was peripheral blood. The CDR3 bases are TGCGCCAGCAGCCAAGTAAAAGGGACAGGGAAGGATCAGCCCCAGCATTTT. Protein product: CASSQVKGTGKDQPQHF.